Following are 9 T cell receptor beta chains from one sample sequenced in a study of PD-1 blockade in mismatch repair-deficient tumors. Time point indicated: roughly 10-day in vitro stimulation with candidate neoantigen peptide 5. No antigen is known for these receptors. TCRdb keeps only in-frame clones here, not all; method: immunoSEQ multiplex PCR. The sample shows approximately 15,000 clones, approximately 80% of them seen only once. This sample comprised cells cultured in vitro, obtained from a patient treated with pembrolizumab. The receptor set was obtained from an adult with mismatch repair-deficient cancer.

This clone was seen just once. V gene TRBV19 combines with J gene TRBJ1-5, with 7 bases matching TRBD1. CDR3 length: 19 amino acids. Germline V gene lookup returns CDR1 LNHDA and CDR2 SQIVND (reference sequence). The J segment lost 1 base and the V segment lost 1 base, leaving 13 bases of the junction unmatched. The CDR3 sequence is CASSIAPIQGYLSNQPQHF. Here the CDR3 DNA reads TGTGCCAGTAGTATAGCACCGATACAGGGGTACCTCAGCAATCAGCCCCAGCATTTT.

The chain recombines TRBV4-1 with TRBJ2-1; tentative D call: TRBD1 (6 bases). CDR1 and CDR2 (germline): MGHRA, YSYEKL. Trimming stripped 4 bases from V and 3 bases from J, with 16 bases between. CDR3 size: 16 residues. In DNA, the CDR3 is TGCGCCAGCAGCCGAGACGGGGCAGGGGACTACAATGAGCAGTTCTTC. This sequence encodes CASSRDGAGDYNEQFF.

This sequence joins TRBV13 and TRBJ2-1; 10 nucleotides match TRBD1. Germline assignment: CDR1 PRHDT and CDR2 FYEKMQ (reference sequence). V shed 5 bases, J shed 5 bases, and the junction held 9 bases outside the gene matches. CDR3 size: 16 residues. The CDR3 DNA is TGTGCCAGCAGCGCCCCGGGGACAGGGGTGCACAATGAGCAGTTCTTC. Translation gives CASSAPGTGVHNEQFF.

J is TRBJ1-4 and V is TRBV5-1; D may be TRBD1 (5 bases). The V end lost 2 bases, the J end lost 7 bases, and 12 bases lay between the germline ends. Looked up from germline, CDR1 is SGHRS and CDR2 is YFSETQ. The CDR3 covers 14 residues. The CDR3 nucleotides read TGCGCCAGCAGCTTCCGGGGCCAGGGTGAAAAACTGTTTTTT. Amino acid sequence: CASSFRGQGEKLFF.

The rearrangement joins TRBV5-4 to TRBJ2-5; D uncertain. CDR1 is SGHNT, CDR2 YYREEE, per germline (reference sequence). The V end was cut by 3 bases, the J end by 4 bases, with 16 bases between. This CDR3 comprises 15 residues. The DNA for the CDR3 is TGTGCCAGCAGCTATAAGGATACCCCACGAGAGACCCAGTACTTC. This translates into CASSYKDTPRETQYF.

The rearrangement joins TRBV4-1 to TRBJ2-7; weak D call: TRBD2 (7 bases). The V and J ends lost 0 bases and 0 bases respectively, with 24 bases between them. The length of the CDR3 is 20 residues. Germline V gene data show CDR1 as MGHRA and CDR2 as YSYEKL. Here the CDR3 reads CASSQETSSSGQRSSYEQYF. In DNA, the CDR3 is TGCGCCAGCAGCCAAGAAACCTCCTCTAGCGGACAGCGGAGCTCCTACGAGCAGTACTTC.

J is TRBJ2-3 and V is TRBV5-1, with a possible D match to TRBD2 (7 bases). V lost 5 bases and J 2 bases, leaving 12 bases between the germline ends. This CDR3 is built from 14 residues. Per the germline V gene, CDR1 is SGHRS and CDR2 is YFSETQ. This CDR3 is CASRGGGVTDTQYF. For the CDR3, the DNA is TGCGCCAGCAGGGGCGGGGGCGTCACAGATACGCAGTATTTT.

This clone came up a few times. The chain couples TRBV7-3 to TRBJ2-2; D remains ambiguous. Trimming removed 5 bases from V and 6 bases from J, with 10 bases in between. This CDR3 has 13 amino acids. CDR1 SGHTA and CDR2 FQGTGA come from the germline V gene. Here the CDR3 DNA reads TGTGCCAGCAGCACAAATTCGGCCGGGGAGCTGTTTTTT. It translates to CASSTNSAGELFF.

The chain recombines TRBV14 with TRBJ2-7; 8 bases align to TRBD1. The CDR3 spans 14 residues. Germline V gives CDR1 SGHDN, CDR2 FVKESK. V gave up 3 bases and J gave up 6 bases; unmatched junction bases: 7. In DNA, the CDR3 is TGTGCCAGCAGCCACTTAGGACAGGGACCCGAGCAGTACTTC. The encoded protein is CASSHLGQGPEQYF.